The clone carrying this T cell receptor beta chain was seen more than once but under ten times. The data were taken from a study of cytomegalovirus exposure and HLA in healthy donors. The V segment lost 7 bases and the J segment 2 bases; nucleotides outside the gene matches: 2. The germline gives CDR1 MNHNY, CDR2 SVGAGI (reference sequence). CDR3 length: 13 amino acids. PCR used 60 Vbeta primers and 13 Jbeta primers. Method: immunoSEQ multiplex PCR; TCRdb's copy keeps in-frame clones and lacks some. This sample has approximately 81,000 clones, with around 70% found just once. The sequenced sample was PBMCs. The sequence derives from a man in his forties in good health and CMV-seropositive. V and J are TRBV6-6 and TRBJ2-5; 9 bases fit TRBD1. The CDR3 sequence is CASTTGGQETQYF. As DNA, the CDR3 is TGTGCCAGCACGACAGGGGGACAAGAGACCCAGTACTTC.